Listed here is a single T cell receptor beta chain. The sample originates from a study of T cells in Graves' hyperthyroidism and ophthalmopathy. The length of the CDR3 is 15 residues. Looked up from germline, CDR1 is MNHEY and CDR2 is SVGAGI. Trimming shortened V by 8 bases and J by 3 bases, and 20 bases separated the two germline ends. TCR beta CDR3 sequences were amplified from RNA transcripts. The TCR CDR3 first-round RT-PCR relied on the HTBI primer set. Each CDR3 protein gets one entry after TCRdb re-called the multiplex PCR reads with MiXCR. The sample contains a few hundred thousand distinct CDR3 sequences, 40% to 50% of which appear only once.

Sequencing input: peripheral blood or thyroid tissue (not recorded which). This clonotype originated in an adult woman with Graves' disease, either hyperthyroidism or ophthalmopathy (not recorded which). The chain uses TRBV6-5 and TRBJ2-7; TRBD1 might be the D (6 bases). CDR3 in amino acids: CASHLGQTSLYEQYF. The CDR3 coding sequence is TGTGCCAGCCACCTTGGACAGACAAGCCTCTACGAGCAGTACTTC.